These 21 T cell receptor beta chains came from one sample sequenced in a study of control samples from healthy donors and cancer patients. Method: immunoSEQ multiplex PCR; TCRdb's copy keeps in-frame clones and lacks some. This sample carries about 120,000 clones, 70% to 90% of them seen once, and the ten largest clones take less than 4%. Material: blood. The receptors were sampled from a man in his forties in good health.

CDR3 region: CASSSQVGGAIGELFF. In nucleotides, the CDR3 is TGTGCCAGCAGCTCCCAGGTCGGGGGGGCTATCGGGGAGCTGTTTTTT. The chain employs TRBV9 and TRBJ2-2, with 8 nucleotides matching TRBD2. This CDR3 region has 16 residues. V shed 4 bases, J shed 7 bases, and the junction held 12 bases outside the gene matches. Per the germline V gene, CDR1 is SGDLS and CDR2 is YYNGEE.

The chain uses TRBV6-5 and TRBJ1-1; perhaps TRBD1 as D (5 bases). V gave up 11 bases and J gave up 0 bases, with 13 bases separating them. The CDR3 contains 13 residues. The germline V gene has CDR1 MNHEY and CDR2 SVGAGI. CDR3 region: CACSTEMNTEAFF. The DNA for the CDR3 is TGTGCCTGCTCGACAGAGATGAACACTGAAGCTTTCTTT.

This chain uses TRBV7-3 with TRBJ2-5; TRBD2 aligns across 9 bases. Trimming removed 5 bases from V and 5 bases from J; junction bases left unmatched: 6. This CDR3 is 14 amino acids long. Germline loops: CDR1 SGHTA, CDR2 FQGTGA. This chain's CDR3 is CASSRGGAYETQYF. The CDR3 DNA reads TGTGCCAGCAGCCGCGGGGGGGCCTATGAGACCCAGTACTTC. Full variable domain (missing parts from reference TRBV7-3 and TRBJ2-5): GAGVSQTPSNKVTEKGKYVELRCDPISGHTALYWYRQSLGQGPEFLIYFQGTGAADDSGLPNDRFFAVRPEGSVSTLKIQRTERGDSAVYLCASSRGGAYETQYFGPGTRLLVL.

This clone is a singleton in its sample. The chain has TRBV5-1 and TRBJ1-2, with D possibly matching TRBD1 (6 bases). The CDR3 covers 15 residues. Trimming pared 2 bases from V and 1 base from J, leaving 12 bases between. Germline V gives CDR1 SGHRS, CDR2 YFSETQ. CDR3 sequence reads: CASSFNRELNYGYTF. In DNA, the CDR3 is TGCGCCAGCAGCTTCAACAGGGAACTTAACTATGGCTACACCTTC.

This chain uses TRBV30 with TRBJ2-3, with D unresolved. CDR3 size: 11 residues. Trimming removed 3 bases from V and 9 bases from J, with 10 bases in between. Germline V gives CDR1 GTSNPN, CDR2 SVGIG (reference sequence). CDR3 loop: CAWSTSGTQYF. The CDR3 DNA reads TGTGCCTGGAGCACTTCGGGCACGCAGTATTTT.

This clone was picked up a small number of times. This chain links TRBV7-2 with TRBJ1-2; D perhaps matches TRBD1 (6 bases). The ends were cut back, 5 bases at V and 4 bases at J, with 11 bases in the middle. This CDR3 spans 13 amino acids. The germline V gene encodes CDR1 SGHTA and CDR2 FQGNSA. The CDR3 here is CASSPKGGYGYTF. The CDR3 bases are TGTGCCAGCAGCCCCAAGGGGGGCTATGGCTACACCTTC.

The V call is TRBV28, the J call TRBJ1-2; D unresolved. This CDR3 contains 9 residues. Looked up from germline, CDR1 is MDHEN and CDR2 is SYDVKM. V was clipped by 8 bases and J by 8 bases, with 6 bases between them. As DNA, the CDR3 is TGTGCCAGCCGCGACGGCTACACCTTC. Protein product: CASRDGYTF.

The chain links TRBV10-3 to TRBJ2-3; D not resolved. The V gene's germline CDR1 is ENHRY and CDR2 SYGVKD. The CDR3 runs to 14 residues. The V and J ends lost 11 bases and 2 bases respectively, with 17 bases between them. DNA of the CDR3: TGTGCCCCTCGCCCGCTAAACAACACAGATACGCAGTATTTT. Its translation is CAPRPLNNTDTQYF.

This rearrangement joins TRBV4-1 to TRBJ1-4; D is perhaps TRBD1 (5 bases). The V and J ends lost 4 bases and 7 bases respectively, with 19 bases between them. This CDR3 is 16 amino acids long. Germline assignment: CDR1 MGHRA and CDR2 YSYEKL. The CDR3 DNA sequence: TGCGCCAGCAGCCGCGAATTAGGATGGGGCTCTGAAAAACTGTTTTTT. Its translation is CASSRELGWGSEKLFF.

This chain joins TRBV20-1 and TRBJ1-2, with D possibly being TRBD1 (6 bases). V was pared by 3 bases and J by 0 bases, with 11 bases between. This CDR3 has 14 amino acids. The germline V gene encodes CDR1 DFQATT and CDR2 SNEGSKA (reference sequence). The CDR3: CSASRHRANYGYTF. Here the CDR3 DNA reads TGCAGTGCTAGTAGGCACAGGGCTAACTATGGCTACACCTTC.

This chain joins TRBV18 and TRBJ1-1; 9 bases map to TRBD1. V lost 5 bases and J lost 4; bases outside the gene matches: 11. The CDR3 has 16 amino acids. Germline V gene sequence: CDR1 KGHSH, CDR2 LQKENI. CDR3 sequence reads: CASSSSGTGMVTEAFF. The CDR3 DNA reads as TGTGCCAGCTCATCCTCCGGGACAGGGATGGTCACTGAAGCTTTCTTT. Combining the CDR3 with reference TRBV18 and TRBJ1-1 gives the whole variable domain NAGVMQNPRHLVRRRGQEARLRCSPMKGHSHVYWYRQLPEEGLKFMVYLQKENIIDESGMPKERFSAEFPKEGPSILRIQQVVRGDSAAYFCASSSSGTGMVTEAFFGQGTRLTVV.

The V and J genes are TRBV24-1 and TRBJ2-2; TRBD2 matches at 12 bases. Trimming at V came to 5 bases and at J to 6 bases, leaving 3 bases not matched to a gene. Germline V lookup: CDR1 KGHDR, CDR2 SFDVKD. The CDR3 covers 15 residues. CDR3 DNA: TGTGCCACCAGTGCAAGACTAGCGGGGGCCGGGGAGCTGTTTTTT. As protein: CATSARLAGAGELFF.

The chain couples TRBV21-1 to TRBJ2-7; the table's D gene call, TRBD1, was not cross checked with the DNA. TRBV21-1 is tagged as a pseudogene. The CDR3 is 13 residues long. The CDR3 DNA reads TGTGCCAGCAGCAGGGAAGGGGGCCACGAGCAGTACTTC. Encoded protein: CASSREGGHEQYF.

The rearrangement joins TRBV10-2 to TRBJ1-2, with TRBD1 as a possible D gene (6 bases). Trimming pared 6 bases from V and 7 bases from J, leaving 12 bases between. Germline CDR1 is WSHSY and CDR2 is SAAADI. The CDR3 is 12 residues long. CDR3 residues: CASRTQGGGYTF. CDR3 nucleotides: TGCGCCAGCAGGACACAGGGAGGTGGCTACACCTTC.

The rearrangement uses TRBV2 and TRBJ2-7, with D possibly being TRBD2 (7 bases). The CDR3 totals 15 residues. CDR1 and CDR2 (germline): SNHLY, FYNNEI. V lost 6 bases and J 5 bases, leaving 20 bases between the germline ends. The CDR3 loop is CASREAAGASDEQYF. The CDR3 bases are TGTGCCAGCAGGGAGGCCGCGGGGGCAAGTGACGAGCAGTACTTC.

This chain joins TRBV27 and TRBJ1-5; D unclear. The CDR3 covers 14 residues. Looked up from germline, CDR1 is MNHEY and CDR2 is SMNVEV (reference sequence). V lost 1 base and J 3 bases, leaving 7 bases between the germline ends. CDR3 sequence: CASSLLGSNQPQHF. Here the CDR3 DNA reads TGTGCCAGCAGTTTATTAGGATCCAATCAGCCCCAGCATTTT.

V gene TRBV5-4 combines with J gene TRBJ1-2; D may be TRBD1 (5 bases). CDR3 length: 15 residues. Trimming pared 7 bases from V and 2 bases from J, leaving 18 bases between. Germline V gives CDR1 SGHNT, CDR2 YYREEE (reference sequence). The CDR3, as DNA: TGTGCCAGCGCGCGTGGGGGAGGAGGAAACTATGGCTACACCTTC. It yields the protein CASARGGGGNYGYTF.

In this sample, this clone turned up once. This sequence joins TRBV5-5 and TRBJ2-7; 11 nucleotides agree with TRBD1. Trimming removed 0 bases from V and 7 bases from J; junction bases left unmatched: 12. Germline V CDR1 and CDR2: SGHKS, YYEKEE (reference sequence). The CDR3 runs to 17 residues. The CDR3 coding sequence is TGTGCCAGCAGCTTGGGTAGTGGCGGACAGGGGGCGCGGGAGCAGTACTTC. Its protein product is CASSLGSGGQGAREQYF. Complete variable domain (other parts from reference TRBV5-5 and TRBJ2-7): DAGVTQSPTHLIKTRGQQVTLRCSPISGHKSVSWYQQVLGQGPQFIFQYYEKEERGRGNFPDRFSARQFPNYSSELNVNALLLGDSALYLCASSLGSGGQGAREQYFGPGTRLTVT.

The chain uses TRBV9 and TRBJ1-6; no reliable D call. The germline CDR1 and CDR2 sequences are SGDLS and YYNGEE. Trimming cost V 0 bases and J 9 bases, with 13 bases left between them. CDR3 length: 15 amino acids. The CDR3 spells CASSVDIREGSPLHF. Here the CDR3 DNA reads TGTGCCAGCAGCGTAGACATCCGGGAGGGTTCACCCCTCCACTTT.

CDR3 sequence reads: CASSQVKELYGYTF. For the CDR3, the DNA is TGTGCCAGCAGCCAAGTTAAGGAGCTCTATGGCTACACCTTC. This chain joins TRBV3-1 (or the pseudogene TRBV3-2) and TRBJ1-2; no firm D call. The CDR3 sequence is 14 residues long. The germline V and J ends were trimmed by 1 base and 4 bases, with 10 bases remaining between them. Germline loops: CDR1 LGHDT, CDR2 YNNKEL (reference sequence).

The chain uses TRBV5-6 and TRBJ1-5; 9 bases match TRBD1. CDR3 size: 18 residues. V lost 2 bases and J lost 1; bases outside the gene matches: 10. CDR1 is SGHDT, CDR2 YYEEEE, per germline. The CDR3 loop reads CASSLETGGGQSNQPQHF. The CDR3 DNA follows: TGTGCCAGCAGCTTAGAGACAGGGGGAGGACAGAGCAATCAGCCCCAGCATTTT.